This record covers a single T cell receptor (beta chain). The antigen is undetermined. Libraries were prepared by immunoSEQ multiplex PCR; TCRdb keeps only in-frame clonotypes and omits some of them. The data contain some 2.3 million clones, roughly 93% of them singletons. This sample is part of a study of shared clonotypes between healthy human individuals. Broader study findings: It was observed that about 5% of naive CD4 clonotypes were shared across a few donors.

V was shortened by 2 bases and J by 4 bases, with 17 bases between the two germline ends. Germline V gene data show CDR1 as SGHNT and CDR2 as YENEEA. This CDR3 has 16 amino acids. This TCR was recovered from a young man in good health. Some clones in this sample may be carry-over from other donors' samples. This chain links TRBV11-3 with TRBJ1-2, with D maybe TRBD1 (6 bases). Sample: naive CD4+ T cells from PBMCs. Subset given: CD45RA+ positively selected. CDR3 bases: TGTGCCAGCAGCTTACCGCCCACTACAGGGAGCTATGGCTACACCTTC. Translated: CASSLPPTTGSYGYTF.